This TCR beta chain was found in a study of shared clonotypes between healthy human individuals. Study results and caveats: Of the naive CD4 clonotypes, approximately 5% were shared across a handful of donors. Donors were few, which limited the genetic and exposure-history diversity represented. Sharing of clonotypes among donors was expected to vary with sequencing depth.

The method was immunoSEQ multiplex PCR; TCRdb's version includes in-frame clones alone and lacks a portion of them. The sample carries a few million clones, approximately 93% recorded once. The CDR3 length is 14 residues. V lost 3 bases and J lost 2, with 10 bases in between. Germline CDR1 and CDR2: SEHNR and FQNEAQ (reference sequence). Comments on this clone: Its antigen is still unknown.

The specimen sequenced was naive CD4+ T cells from PBMCs. Stated subset: CD45RA+ positively selected. The clonotype comes from a man aged 18-30 years in good health. Some clones in this sample may be carry-over from other donors' samples. V and J are TRBV7-9 and TRBJ1-2; D remains unclear. The CDR3 sequence: CASSFSVLNYGYTF. Here the CDR3 DNA reads TGTGCCAGCAGCTTTTCGGTATTAAACTATGGCTACACCTTC.